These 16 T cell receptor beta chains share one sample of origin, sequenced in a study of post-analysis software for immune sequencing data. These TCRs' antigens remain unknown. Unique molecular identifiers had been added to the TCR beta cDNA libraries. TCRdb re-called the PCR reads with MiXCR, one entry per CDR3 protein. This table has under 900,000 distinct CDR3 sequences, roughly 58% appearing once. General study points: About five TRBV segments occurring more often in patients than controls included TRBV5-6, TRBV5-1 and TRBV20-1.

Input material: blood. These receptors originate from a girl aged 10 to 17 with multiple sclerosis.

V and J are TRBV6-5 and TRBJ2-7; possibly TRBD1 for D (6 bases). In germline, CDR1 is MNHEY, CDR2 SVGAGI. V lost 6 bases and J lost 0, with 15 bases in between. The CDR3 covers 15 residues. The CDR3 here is CASSGQRESSYEQYF. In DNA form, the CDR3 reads TGTGCCAGCAGCGGACAGAGAGAAAGCTCCTACGAGCAGTACTTC.

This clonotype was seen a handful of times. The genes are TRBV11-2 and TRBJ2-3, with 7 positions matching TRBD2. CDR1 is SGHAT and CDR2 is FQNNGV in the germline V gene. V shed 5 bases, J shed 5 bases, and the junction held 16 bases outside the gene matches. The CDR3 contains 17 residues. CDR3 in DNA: TGTGCCAGCAGCACTCCGGAGGGAGAAGCGGGAAGAGATACGCAGTATTTT. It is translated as CASSTPEGEAGRDTQYF.

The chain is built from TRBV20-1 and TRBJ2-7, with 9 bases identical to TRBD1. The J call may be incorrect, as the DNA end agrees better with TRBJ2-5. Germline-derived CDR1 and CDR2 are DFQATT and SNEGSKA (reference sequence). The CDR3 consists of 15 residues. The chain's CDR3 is CSAATALGQGKTQYF. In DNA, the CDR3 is TGCAGTGCCGCCACGGCATTGGGACAGGGAAAGACCCAGTACTTC.

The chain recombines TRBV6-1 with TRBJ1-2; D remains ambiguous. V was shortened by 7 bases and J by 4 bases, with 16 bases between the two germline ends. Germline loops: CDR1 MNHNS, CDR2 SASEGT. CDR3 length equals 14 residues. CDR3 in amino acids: CASTTGPHIYGYTF. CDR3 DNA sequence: TGTGCCAGCACCACCGGGCCTCATATCTATGGCTACACCTTC.

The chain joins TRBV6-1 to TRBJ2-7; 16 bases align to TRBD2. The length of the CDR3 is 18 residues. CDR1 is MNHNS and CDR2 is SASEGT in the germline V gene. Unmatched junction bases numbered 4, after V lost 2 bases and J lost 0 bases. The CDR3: CASSEPGLAGGPSYEQYF. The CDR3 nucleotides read TGTGCCAGCAGTGAACCGGGACTAGCGGGAGGGCCCTCCTACGAGCAGTACTTC.

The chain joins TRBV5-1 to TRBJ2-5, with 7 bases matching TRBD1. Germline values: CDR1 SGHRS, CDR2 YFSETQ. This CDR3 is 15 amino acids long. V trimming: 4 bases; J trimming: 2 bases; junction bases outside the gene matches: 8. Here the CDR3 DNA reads TGCGCCAGCAGCAGTCTTGGGGACAGACAAGAGACCCAGTACTTC. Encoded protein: CASSSLGDRQETQYF.

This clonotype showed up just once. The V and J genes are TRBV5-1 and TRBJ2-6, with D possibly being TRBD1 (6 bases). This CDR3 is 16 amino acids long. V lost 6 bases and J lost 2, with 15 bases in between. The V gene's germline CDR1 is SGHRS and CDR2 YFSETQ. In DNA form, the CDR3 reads TGCGCCAGCACTGAACAGGGCCCACCTGGGGCCAACGTCCTGACTTTC. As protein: CASTEQGPPGANVLTF.

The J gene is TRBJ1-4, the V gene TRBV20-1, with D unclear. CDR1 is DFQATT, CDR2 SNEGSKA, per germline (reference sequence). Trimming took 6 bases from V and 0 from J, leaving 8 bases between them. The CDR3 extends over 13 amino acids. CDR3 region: CSAYSSTNEKLFF. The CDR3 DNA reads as TGCAGTGCGTACTCATCAACTAATGAAAAACTGTTTTTT.

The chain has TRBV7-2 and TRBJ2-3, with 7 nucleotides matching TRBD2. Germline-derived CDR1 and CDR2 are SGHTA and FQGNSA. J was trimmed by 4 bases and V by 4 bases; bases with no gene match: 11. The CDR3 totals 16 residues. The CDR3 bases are TGTGCCAGCAGCTCCTCCGACGGGAGGCGGCCAGATACGCAGTATTTT. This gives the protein CASSSSDGRRPDTQYF.

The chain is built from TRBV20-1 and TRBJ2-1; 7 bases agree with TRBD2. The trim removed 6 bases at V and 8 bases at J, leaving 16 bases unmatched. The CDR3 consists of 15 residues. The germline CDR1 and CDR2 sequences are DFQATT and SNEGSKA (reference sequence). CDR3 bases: TGCAGTGCCACCAAGCGGGATGGGGCTCCGGATGAGCAGTTCTTC. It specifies CSATKRDGAPDEQFF.

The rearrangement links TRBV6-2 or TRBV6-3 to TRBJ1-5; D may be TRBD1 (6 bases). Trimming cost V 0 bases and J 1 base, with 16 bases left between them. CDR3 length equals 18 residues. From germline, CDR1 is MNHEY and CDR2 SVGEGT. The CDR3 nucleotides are TGTGCCAGCAGTTACTCGATTTCAGGGGCGCGGAGCAATCAGCCCCAGCATTTT. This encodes CASSYSISGARSNQPQHF.

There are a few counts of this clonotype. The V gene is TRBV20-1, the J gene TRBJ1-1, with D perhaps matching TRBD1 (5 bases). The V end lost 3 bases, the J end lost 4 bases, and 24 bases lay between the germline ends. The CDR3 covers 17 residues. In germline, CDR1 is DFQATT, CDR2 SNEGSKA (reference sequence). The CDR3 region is CSARGVVKGRVVTEAFF. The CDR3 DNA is TGCAGTGCTAGGGGGGTCGTTAAGGGCAGGGTGGTCACTGAAGCTTTCTTT.

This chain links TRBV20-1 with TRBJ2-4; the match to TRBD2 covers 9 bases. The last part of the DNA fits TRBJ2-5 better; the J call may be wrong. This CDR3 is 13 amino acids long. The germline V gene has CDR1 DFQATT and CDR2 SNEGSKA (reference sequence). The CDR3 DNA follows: TGCAGTGCTAGTCTAGCGGGGCAAGAGACCCAGTACTTC. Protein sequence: CSASLAGQETQYF.

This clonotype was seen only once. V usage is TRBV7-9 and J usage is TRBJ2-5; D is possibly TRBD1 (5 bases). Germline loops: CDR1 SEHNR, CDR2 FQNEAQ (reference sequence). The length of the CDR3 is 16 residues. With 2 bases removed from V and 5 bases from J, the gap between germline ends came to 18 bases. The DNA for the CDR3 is TGTGCCAGCAGCTTATACCCAGCGCAGGGTGGTGAGACCCAGTACTTC. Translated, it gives CASSLYPAQGGETQYF.

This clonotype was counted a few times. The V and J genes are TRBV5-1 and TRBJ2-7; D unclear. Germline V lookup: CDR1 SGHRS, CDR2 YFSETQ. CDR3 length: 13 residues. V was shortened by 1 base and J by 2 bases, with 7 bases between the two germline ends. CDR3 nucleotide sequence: TGCGCCAGCAGCTTGCGTGTCCCCTACGAGCAGTACTTC. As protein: CASSLRVPYEQYF.

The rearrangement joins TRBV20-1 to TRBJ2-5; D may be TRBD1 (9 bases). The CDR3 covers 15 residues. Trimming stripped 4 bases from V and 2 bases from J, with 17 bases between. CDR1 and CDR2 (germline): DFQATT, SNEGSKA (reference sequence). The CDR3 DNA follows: TGCAGTGCTACCGGGGGGGACAGGGATCAAGAGACCCAGTACTTC. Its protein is CSATGGDRDQETQYF.